The rows below give T cell receptor beta chains drawn from one sample of a study of graft-versus-host responses after intestinal transplantation. This table comes from immunoSEQ multiplex PCR, and its TCRdb copy is limited to in-frame clones, with some not included. The table lists 20,000 to 25,000 clones, about 43% of them singletons, with 1.6% in the top ten. The sequences come from alloreactive CD8+ T cells from a mixed lymphocyte reaction culture, collected before intestinal transplant. Source of these receptors: a human patient who received an intestinal transplant. Each CDR3 is given with its conserved first and last residue. The D gene is left open where the match is weak. The listing skips clone size in some rows; elsewhere it reads once, few, many or a size class.

CDR3nt | CDR3aa | v_gene | abundance | d_gene | j_gene
TGTGCCAGCTCTCCTCTTCCCACGGTCCTAGCGGGAGGGCCCCAGCAGTACTTC | CASSPLPTVLAGGPQQYF | TRBV18 | few | TRBD2 | TRBJ2-7
TGTGCCACCAGCAGAGAAATGACAGGGTTCCCCGGGGAGCTGTTTTTT | CATSREMTGFPGELFF | TRBV15 | . | TRBD1 | TRBJ2-2
TGCGCCAGCAGCTTTGGACTAGCGGGAGTGTTGGGGGAGACCCAGTACTTC | CASSFGLAGVLGETQYF | TRBV5-1 | few | TRBD2 | TRBJ2-5
TGTGCCAGCAGTTTATGGAGACAAACGGACACCATATATTTT | CASSLWRQTDTIYF | TRBV28 | many | . | TRBJ1-3
TGTGCCAGCAGCTTCGGACCCGAGCAGTACTTC | CASSFGPEQYF | TRBV7-9 | . | . | TRBJ2-7
TGTGCCAGCAGCCTCAAGGACCCCAGGAGCAATCAGCCCCAGCATTTT | CASSLKDPRSNQPQHF | TRBV27 | . | . | TRBJ1-5
TGTGCCAGCAGTTACTCGCTGGGGAACACTGAAGCTTTCTTT | CASSYSLGNTEAFF | TRBV6-5 | . | . | TRBJ1-1
TGTGCCAGCAGTAACACAGATACGCAGTATTTT | CASSNTDTQYF | TRBV27 | . | . | TRBJ2-3
TGTGCCAGTAGTACCCGAAGCTCTGGAAACACCATATATTTT | CASSTRSSGNTIYF | TRBV19 | . | . | TRBJ1-3
TGTGCCAGCAGCTTTTTCGGGGGGTGGGAGACCCAGTACTTC | CASSFFGGWETQYF | TRBV7-2 | many | TRBD2 | TRBJ2-5
TGTGCCAGCAGTTTAAGCCCTATCTCCTACAATGAGCAGTTCTTC | CASSLSPISYNEQFF | TRBV28 | medium-sized | . | TRBJ2-1
TGTGCCAGCAGCCCAACAGGTTACGAGCAGTACTTC | CASSPTGYEQYF | TRBV7-3 | . | . | TRBJ2-7
TGTGCCAGCTCACCAAGAGGTTCGGACTATGGCTACACCTTC | CASSPRGSDYGYTF | TRBV18 | few | . | TRBJ1-2
TGTGCCAGCAGCTTTAGGACGGGGTATACAGATACGCAGTATTTT | CASSFRTGYTDTQYF | TRBV2 | . | . | TRBJ2-3
TGTGCCAGCAGCCGGGCCCCTGAAGCTTTCTTT | CASSRAPEAFF | TRBV7-9 | few | . | TRBJ1-1
TGCGCCAGCAGCTTGGAGCTAGACAGATCTGAAGCTTTCTTT | CASSLELDRSEAFF | TRBV5-1 | . | . | TRBJ1-1
TGTGCCAGCTCACCGGAAGTGAGCTCCTACAATGAGCAGTTCTTC | CASSPEVSSYNEQFF | TRBV18 | . | . | TRBJ2-1
TGCGCCAGCAGCTTGGGGGCAGATACGCAGTATTTT | CASSLGADTQYF | TRBV5-1 | . | . | TRBJ2-3
TGCGCCAGCAGCCAAGAGGGGAGGATGGCCTACAATGAGCAGTTCTTC | CASSQEGRMAYNEQFF | TRBV4-1 | . | . | TRBJ2-1
TGCGCCAGCAGCTTCCATGGGAGTAGCGGCATCCAAGAGACCCAGTACTTC | CASSFHGSSGIQETQYF | TRBV5-1 | few | . | TRBJ2-5
TGCAGCGTTGGGGGGAGCCAGCCCCAGCATTTT | CSVGGSQPQHF | TRBV29-1 | . | . | TRBJ1-5
TGTGCCAGCAGCCGATTGGGGGAAATGAACACTGAAGCTTTCTTT | CASSRLGEMNTEAFF | TRBV5-6 | few | . | TRBJ1-1
TGTGCCAGCAGTTCTCCATACAGGGGGAGGAGCAATCAGCCCCAGCATTTT | CASSSPYRGRSNQPQHF | TRBV28 | few | TRBD1 | TRBJ1-5
TGTGCCAGCAGCCTGACAGGGATCCACTATGGCTACACCTTC | CASSLTGIHYGYTF | TRBV27 | few | TRBD1 | TRBJ1-2
TGTGCCAGCTCACCACCAGTCGGGCTCTACGAGCAGTACTTC | CASSPPVGLYEQYF | TRBV18 | . | . | TRBJ2-7
TGTGCCAGCTCACCACGCCGGGGCTACGAGCAGTACTTC | CASSPRRGYEQYF | TRBV18 | . | . | TRBJ2-7
TGTGCCAGCACGTGGGTTTCGAACACTGAAGCTTTCTTT | CASTWVSNTEAFF | TRBV5-6 | few | . | TRBJ1-1
TGTGCCAGCAGCTTTCATTCGGATGAGCAGTTCTTC | CASSFHSDEQFF | TRBV7-2 | . | . | TRBJ2-1
TGTGCCAGCTCACCACCACCTCGGGACGGTCCCTACGAGCAGTACTTC | CASSPPPRDGPYEQYF | TRBV18 | . | . | TRBJ2-7
TGTGCCAGCAGTTACTCGTTCGGCAAGGGACCTCAGCCCCAGCATTTT | CASSYSFGKGPQPQHF | TRBV6-6 | . | . | TRBJ1-5
TGTGCCAGCGGAACTAGCGGGAGGTATGAGCAGTTCTTC | CASGTSGRYEQFF | TRBV6-1 | . | TRBD2 | TRBJ2-1
TGTGCCAGCACCCGAGGGGACACTGAAGCTTTCTTT | CASTRGDTEAFF | TRBV6-1 | . | . | TRBJ1-1
TGTGCCAGCAGCTTATCCGGGCTCTCTGAAAAACTGTTTTTT | CASSLSGLSEKLFF | TRBV11-2 | . | . | TRBJ1-4
TGTGCCAGCAGTGTTGTGTCAGGATCTAACTATGGCTACACCTTC | CASSVVSGSNYGYTF | TRBV6-5 | few | . | TRBJ1-2
TGCGCCAGCAGCTTGGGTCACCTGGTGTGGGAGACCCAGTACTTC | CASSLGHLVWETQYF | TRBV5-1 | . | . | TRBJ2-5
TGTGCCAGCAGTTACAGGGCTGGAAACACCATATATTTT | CASSYRAGNTIYF | TRBV6-5 | . | . | TRBJ1-3
TGTGCCAGCAGTCCCCCGCTTGGGGTCACAGATACGCAGTATTTT | CASSPPLGVTDTQYF | TRBV28 | few | . | TRBJ2-3
TGTGCCAGCAGGACAAACCTCTACGAGCAGTACTTC | CASRTNLYEQYF | TRBV6-5 | . | . | TRBJ2-7
TGTGCCAGCAGCTTATTTAATTTCATGGGGAGATCGTCCTACAATGAGCAGTTCTTC | CASSLFNFMGRSSYNEQFF | TRBV7-8 | . | . | TRBJ2-1
TGCAGCGTTTTGGTGGGGGGCAATGAGCAGTTCTTC | CSVLVGGNEQFF | TRBV29-1 | . | . | TRBJ2-1
TGTGCCAGTAGTATAGGATTGCGGGGGGTCGCTGAAGCTTTCTTT | CASSIGLRGVAEAFF | TRBV19 | . | . | TRBJ1-1
TGTGCTAGTGGAAATATTGGTAGTATTCGGGGGTTAGGGATTCGCGGTGACACTGAAGCTTTCTTT | CASGNIGSIRGLGIRGDTEAFF | TRBV12-5 | few | . | TRBJ1-1
TGTGCCAGCAGCTCGTGGGAATCCCATGGCTACACCTTC | CASSSWESHGYTF | TRBV7-9 | medium-sized | . | TRBJ1-2
TGTGCCATCAGTGAGAGGGCAGGTACGGGCTACACCTTC | CAISERAGTGYTF | TRBV6-5 | . | . | TRBJ1-2
TGTGCCAGCACCCTTGGGAGCGGCCCCTACGAGCAGTACTTC | CASTLGSGPYEQYF | TRBV6-1 | few | . | TRBJ2-7